This T cell receptor beta chain was captured in a study of cytomegalovirus exposure and HLA in healthy donors. Study conclusions and caveats: Reported results showed that the classifier diagnosed cytomegalovirus status with high specificity and sensitivity. Most of the TCR beta V segments (in an earlier analysis) were productive either about 90% or about 30% of the time. For most TCR sequences rarity was the rule, although some public TCRs occurred in many donors.

The PCR used 60 Vbeta and 13 Jbeta primers. Only in-frame clones appear in the TCRdb table, and some are missing; sequencing was by immunoSEQ multiplex PCR. The sample holds just under 65,000 clones, roughly 77% seen once. In germline, CDR1 is SGHVS, CDR2 FQNEAQ. Deletions cut 3 bases from V and 6 bases from J, with 12 bases between. CDR3 size: 13 residues. The donors gave bone marrow, and they were healthy. Concerning this clone: The antigen remains unidentified.

This TCR came from a woman under 40 in good health and CMV-seronegative. The sequenced sample consisted of PBMCs. J is TRBJ2-7 and V is TRBV7-8, with D hard to call. The DNA of the CDR3 is TGTGCCAGCAGCTTTTCCCCCACCGGCGAGCAGTACTTC. Translated, it gives CASSFSPTGEQYF. The variable domain in full, with the rest retrieved from reference TRBV7-8 and TRBJ2-7, is GAGVSQSPRYKVAKRGQDVALRCDPISGHVSLFWYQQALGQGPEFLTYFQNEAQLDKSGLPSDRFFAERPEGSVSTLKIQRTQQEDSAVYLCASSFSPTGEQYFGPGTRLTVT.